The T cell receptor beta chain described here comes from a study of blood T cell repertoires in COVID-19. Germline V gene lookup returns CDR1 MGHRA and CDR2 YSYEKL. CDR3 length: 15 residues. The V and J ends lost 2 bases and 1 base, in that order; junction bases with no gene match: 4. Using immunoSEQ multiplex PCR, the repertoire was profiled, and TCRdb retains in-frame clones only, with some absent. The sample lists about 99,000 clones, 84% occurring once. The chain links TRBV4-1 to TRBJ2-7, with 8 bases that match TRBD1. The sample taken for sequencing was peripheral blood. This TCR came from a human donor in a cohort sampled during active or convalescent COVID-19. The CDR3 here is CASSQTDRGSYEQYF. CDR3 in DNA: TGCGCCAGCAGCCAAACCGACAGGGGATCCTACGAGCAGTACTTC.